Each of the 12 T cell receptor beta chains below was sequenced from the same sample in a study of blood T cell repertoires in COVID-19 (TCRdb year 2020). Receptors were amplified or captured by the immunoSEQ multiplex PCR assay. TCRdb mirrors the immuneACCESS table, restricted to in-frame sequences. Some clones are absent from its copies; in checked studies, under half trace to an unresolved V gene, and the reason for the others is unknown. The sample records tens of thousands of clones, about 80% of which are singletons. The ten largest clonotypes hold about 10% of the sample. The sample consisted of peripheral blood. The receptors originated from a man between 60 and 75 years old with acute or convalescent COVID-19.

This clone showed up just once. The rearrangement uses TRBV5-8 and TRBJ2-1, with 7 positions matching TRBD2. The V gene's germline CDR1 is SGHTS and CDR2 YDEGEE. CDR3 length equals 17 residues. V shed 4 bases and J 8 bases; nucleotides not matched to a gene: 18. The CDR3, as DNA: TGTGCCAGCAGCGTCGGGACCCAAATAACGGGGAGGGATGAGCAGTTCTTC. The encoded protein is CASSVGTQITGRDEQFF.

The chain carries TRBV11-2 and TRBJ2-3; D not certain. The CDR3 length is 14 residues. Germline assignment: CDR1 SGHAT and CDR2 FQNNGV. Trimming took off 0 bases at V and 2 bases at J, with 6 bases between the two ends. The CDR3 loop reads CASSLDPVTDTQYF. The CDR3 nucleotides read TGTGCCAGCAGCTTAGACCCAGTCACAGATACGCAGTATTTT.

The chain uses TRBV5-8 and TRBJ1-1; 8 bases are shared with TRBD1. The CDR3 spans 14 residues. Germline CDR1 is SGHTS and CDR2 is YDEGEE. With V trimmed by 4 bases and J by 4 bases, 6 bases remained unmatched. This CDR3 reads CASSQTQGGTEAFF. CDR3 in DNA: TGTGCCAGCAGCCAAACACAGGGGGGCACTGAAGCTTTCTTT. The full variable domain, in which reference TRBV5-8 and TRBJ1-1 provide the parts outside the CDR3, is EAGVTQSPTHLIKTRGQQATLRCSPISGHTSVYWYQQALGLGLQFLLWYDEGEERNRGNFPPRFSGRQFPNYSSELNVNALELEDSALYLCASSQTQGGTEAFFGQGTRLTVV.

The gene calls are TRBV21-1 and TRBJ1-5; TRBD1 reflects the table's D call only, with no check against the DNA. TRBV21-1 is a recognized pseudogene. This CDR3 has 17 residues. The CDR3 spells CASSKGPGQGTDQPQHF. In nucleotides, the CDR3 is TGTGCCAGCAGCAAGGGCCCGGGACAGGGGACGGATCAGCCCCAGCATTTT.

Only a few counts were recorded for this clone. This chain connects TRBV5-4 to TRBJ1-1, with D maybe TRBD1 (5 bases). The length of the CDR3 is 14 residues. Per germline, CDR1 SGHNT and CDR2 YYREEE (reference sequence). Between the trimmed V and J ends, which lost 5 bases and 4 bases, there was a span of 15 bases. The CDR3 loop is CASRPTGRSTEAFF. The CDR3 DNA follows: TGTGCCAGCAGACCAACAGGTAGAAGCACTGAAGCTTTCTTT.

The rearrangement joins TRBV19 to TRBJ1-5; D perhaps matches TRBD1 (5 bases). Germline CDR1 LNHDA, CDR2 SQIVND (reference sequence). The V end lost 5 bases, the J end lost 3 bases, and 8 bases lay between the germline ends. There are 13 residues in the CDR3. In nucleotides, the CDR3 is TGTGCCAGTAGTTCGACAGACAATCAGCCCCAGCATTTT. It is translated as CASSSTDNQPQHF.

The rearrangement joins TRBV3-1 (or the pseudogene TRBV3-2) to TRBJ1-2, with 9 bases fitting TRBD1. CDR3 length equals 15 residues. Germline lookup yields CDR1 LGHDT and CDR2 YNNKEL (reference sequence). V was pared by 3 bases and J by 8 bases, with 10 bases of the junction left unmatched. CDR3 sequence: CASSQLPGQGGGYTF. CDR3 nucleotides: TGTGCCAGCAGCCAGCTACCGGGACAGGGAGGCGGCTACACCTTC.

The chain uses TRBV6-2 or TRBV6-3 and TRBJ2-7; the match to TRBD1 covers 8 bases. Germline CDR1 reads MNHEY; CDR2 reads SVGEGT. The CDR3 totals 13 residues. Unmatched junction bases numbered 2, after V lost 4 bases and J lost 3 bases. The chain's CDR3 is CASSWGQVYEQYF. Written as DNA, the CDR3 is TGTGCCAGCAGTTGGGGACAGGTCTACGAGCAGTACTTC.

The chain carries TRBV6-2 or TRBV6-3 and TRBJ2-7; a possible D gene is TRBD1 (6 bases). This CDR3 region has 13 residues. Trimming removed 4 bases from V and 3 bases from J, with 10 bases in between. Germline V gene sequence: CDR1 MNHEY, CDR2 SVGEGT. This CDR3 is CASSLQTGYEQYF. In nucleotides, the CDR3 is TGTGCCAGCAGTTTACAGACAGGCTACGAGCAGTACTTC.

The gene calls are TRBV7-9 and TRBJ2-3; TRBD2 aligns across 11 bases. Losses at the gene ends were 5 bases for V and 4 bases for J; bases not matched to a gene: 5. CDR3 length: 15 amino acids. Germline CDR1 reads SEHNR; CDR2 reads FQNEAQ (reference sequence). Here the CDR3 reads CASSALAGGPDTQYF. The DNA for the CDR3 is TGTGCCAGCAGCGCTCTAGCGGGGGGCCCAGATACGCAGTATTTT.

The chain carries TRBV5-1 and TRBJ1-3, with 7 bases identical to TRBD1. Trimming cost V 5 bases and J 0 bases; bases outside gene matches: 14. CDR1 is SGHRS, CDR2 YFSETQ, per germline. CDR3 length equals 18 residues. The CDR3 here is CASRFQVNRGDSGNTIYF. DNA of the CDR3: TGCGCCAGCAGGTTTCAGGTTAACAGGGGCGACTCTGGAAACACCATATATTTT.

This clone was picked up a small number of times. CDR3 in DNA: TGTGCCAGCAGCAGACAGGTTTACAATGAGCAGTTCTTC. Translated: CASSRQVYNEQFF. This sequence joins TRBV6-2 or TRBV6-3 and TRBJ2-1; weak D call: TRBD1 (6 bases). V shed 6 bases and J shed 4 bases, with 10 bases lying between them. The CDR3 sequence is 13 residues long. The V gene's germline CDR1 is MNHEY and CDR2 SVGEGT.